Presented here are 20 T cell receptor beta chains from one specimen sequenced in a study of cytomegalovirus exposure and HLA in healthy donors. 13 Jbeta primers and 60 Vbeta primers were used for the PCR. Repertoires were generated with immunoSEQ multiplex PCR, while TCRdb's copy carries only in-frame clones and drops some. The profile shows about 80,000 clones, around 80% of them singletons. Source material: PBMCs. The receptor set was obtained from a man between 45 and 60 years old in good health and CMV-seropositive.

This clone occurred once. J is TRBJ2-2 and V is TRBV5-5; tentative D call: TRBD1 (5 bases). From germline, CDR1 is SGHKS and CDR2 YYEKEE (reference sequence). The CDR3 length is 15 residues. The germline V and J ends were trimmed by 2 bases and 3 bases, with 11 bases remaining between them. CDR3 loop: CASSLGAIDTGELFF. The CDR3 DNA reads TGTGCCAGCAGCTTAGGGGCCATTGACACCGGGGAGCTGTTTTTT.

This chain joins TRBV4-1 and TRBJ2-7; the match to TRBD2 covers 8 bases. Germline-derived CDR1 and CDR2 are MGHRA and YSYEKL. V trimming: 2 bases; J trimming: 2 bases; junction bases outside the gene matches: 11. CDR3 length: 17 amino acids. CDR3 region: CASSQFQSPGGTYEQYF. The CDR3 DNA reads TGCGCCAGCAGCCAATTCCAAAGCCCGGGAGGGACCTACGAGCAGTACTTC.

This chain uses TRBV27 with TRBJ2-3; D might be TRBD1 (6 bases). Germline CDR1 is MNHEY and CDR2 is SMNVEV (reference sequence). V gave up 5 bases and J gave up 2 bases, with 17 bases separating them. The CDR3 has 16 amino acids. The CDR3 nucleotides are TGTGCCAGCAGTCTAACTGGACAGATACCCACAGATACGCAGTATTTT. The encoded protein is CASSLTGQIPTDTQYF.

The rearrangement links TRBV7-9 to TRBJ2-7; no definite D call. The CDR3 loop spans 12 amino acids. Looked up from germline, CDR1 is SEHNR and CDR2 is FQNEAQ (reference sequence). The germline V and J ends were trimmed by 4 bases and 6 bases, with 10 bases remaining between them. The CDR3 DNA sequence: TGTGCCAGCAGCTCCAGTCGAGGCGAGCAGTACTTC. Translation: CASSSSRGEQYF.

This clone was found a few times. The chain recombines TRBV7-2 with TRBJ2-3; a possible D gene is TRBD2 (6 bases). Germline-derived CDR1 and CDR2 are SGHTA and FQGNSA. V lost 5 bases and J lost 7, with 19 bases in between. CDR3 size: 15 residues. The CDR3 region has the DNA TGTGCCAGCAGCCCAGAAGGGACTCTTTGGCATACGCAGTATTTT. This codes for CASSPEGTLWHTQYF.

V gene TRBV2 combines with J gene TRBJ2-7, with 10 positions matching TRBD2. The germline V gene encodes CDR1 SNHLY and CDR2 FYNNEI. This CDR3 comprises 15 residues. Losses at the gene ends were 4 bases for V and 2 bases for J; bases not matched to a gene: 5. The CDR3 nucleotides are TGTGCCAGCAGTGCCAAAGCGGGAGGGACCTACGAGCAGTACTTC. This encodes CASSAKAGGTYEQYF.

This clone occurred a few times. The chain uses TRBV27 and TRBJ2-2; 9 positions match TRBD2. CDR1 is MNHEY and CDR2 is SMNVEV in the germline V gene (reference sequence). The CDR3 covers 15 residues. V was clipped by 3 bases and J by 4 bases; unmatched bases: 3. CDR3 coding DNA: TGTGCCAGCAGTTTTGCTAGCGGGATCACCGGGGAGCTGTTTTTT. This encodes CASSFASGITGELFF.

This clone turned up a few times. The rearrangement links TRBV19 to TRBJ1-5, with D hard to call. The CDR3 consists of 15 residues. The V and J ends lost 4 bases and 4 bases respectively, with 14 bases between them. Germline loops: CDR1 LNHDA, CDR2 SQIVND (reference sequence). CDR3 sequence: CASSTSAQRNQPQHF. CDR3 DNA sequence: TGTGCCAGTAGTACTTCGGCTCAGCGGAATCAGCCCCAGCATTTT.

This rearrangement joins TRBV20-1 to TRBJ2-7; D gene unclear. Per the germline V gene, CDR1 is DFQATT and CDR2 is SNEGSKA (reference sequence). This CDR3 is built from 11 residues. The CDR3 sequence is CSVEQPYEQYF. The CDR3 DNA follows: TGCAGCGTTGAACAACCTTACGAGCAGTACTTC.

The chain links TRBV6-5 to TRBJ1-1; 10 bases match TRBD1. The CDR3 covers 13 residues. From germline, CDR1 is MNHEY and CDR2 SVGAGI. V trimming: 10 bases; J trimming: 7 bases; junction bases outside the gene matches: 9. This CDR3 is CANNRQGAGEAFF. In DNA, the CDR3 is TGTGCCAACAATCGACAGGGGGCCGGTGAAGCTTTCTTT.

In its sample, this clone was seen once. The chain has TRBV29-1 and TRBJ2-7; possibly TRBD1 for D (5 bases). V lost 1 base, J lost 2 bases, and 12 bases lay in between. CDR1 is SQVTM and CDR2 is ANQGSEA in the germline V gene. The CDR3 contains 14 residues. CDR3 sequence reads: CSVEVTGSPYEQYF. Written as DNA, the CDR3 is TGCAGCGTTGAAGTTACAGGCAGCCCCTACGAGCAGTACTTC.

The CDR3 is CASSPPGREIEKLFF. The CDR3 DNA is TGTGCCAGCAGCCCCCCTGGACGGGAGATTGAAAAACTGTTTTTT. The chain has TRBV11-2 and TRBJ1-4; D not resolved. Trimming shortened V by 5 bases and J by 7 bases, and 17 bases separated the two germline ends. Germline V lookup: CDR1 SGHAT, CDR2 FQNNGV. CDR3 length: 15 residues.

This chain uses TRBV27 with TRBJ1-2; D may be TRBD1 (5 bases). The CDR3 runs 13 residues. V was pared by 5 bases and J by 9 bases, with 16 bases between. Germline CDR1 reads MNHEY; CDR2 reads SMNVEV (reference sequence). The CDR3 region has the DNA TGTGCCAGCAGTCCCTCAAGGACACCGAGCTACACCTTC. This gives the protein CASSPSRTPSYTF.

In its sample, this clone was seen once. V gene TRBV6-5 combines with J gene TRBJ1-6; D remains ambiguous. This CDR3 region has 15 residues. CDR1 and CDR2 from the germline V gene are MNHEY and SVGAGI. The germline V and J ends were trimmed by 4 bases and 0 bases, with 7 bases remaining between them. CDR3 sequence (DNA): TGTGCCAGCAGTTTGTCCCGCTCCTATAATTCACCCCTCCACTTT. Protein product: CASSLSRSYNSPLHF.

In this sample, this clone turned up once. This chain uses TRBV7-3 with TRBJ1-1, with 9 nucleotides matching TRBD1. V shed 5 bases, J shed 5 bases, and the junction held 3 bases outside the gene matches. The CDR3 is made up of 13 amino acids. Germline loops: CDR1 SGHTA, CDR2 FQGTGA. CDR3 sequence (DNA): TGTGCCAGCAGCCTAGACAGGGGGACTGAAGCTTTCTTT. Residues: CASSLDRGTEAFF.

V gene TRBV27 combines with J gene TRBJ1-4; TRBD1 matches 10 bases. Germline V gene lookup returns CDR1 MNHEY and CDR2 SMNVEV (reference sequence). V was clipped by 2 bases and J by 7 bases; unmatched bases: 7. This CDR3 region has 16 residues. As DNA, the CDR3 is TGTGCCAGCAGTTTAGGGACAGGGGTCGCGATTGAAAAACTGTTTTTT. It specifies CASSLGTGVAIEKLFF.

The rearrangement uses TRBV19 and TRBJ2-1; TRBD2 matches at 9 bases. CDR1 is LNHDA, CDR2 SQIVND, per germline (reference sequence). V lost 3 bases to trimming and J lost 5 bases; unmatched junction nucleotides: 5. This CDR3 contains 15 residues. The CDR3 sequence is CASSIWSSGDNEQFF. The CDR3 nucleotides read TGTGCCAGTAGTATCTGGTCTAGCGGGGACAATGAGCAGTTCTTC.

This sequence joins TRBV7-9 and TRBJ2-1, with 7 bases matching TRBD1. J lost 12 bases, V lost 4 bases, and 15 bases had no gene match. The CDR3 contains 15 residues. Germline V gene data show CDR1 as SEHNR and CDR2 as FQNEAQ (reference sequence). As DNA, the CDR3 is TGTGCCAGCAGCTCAACAGGGGACAGCCCCGGGACGCAGTTCTTC. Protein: CASSSTGDSPGTQFF.

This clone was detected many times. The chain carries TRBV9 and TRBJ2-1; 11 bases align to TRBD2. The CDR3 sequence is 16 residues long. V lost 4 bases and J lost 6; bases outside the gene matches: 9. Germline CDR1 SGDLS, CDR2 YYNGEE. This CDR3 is CASSSGRGLAVNEQFF. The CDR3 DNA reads TGTGCCAGCAGCTCGGGGCGGGGACTAGCGGTCAATGAGCAGTTCTTC.

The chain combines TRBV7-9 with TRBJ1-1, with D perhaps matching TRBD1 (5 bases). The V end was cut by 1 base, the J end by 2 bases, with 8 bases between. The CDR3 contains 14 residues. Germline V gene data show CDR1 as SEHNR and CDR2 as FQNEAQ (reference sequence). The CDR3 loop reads CASSLEGTNTEAFF. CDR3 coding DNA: TGTGCCAGCAGCTTAGAAGGGACTAACACTGAAGCTTTCTTT. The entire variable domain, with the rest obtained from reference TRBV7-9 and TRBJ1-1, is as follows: DTGVSQNPRHKITKRGQNVTFRCDPISEHNRLYWYRQTLGQGPEFLTYFQNEAQLEKSRLLSDRFSAERPKGSFSTLEIQRTEQGDSAMYLCASSLEGTNTEAFFGQGTRLTVV.